This paragraph covers one TCR beta chain sequence. The antigen is not known. The sample belongs to a study of T cells in Graves' hyperthyroidism and ophthalmopathy. Regarding the study as a whole: Blood also carried most thyroid clonotypes expanded above 0.001.

Amplification targeted TCR beta CDR3 regions from RNA transcripts. First-round RT-PCR of the TCR CDR3 relied on the HTBI primer set. TCRdb processed the multiplex PCR reads anew with MiXCR; each CDR3 protein has one entry. The data show about 840,000 distinct CDR3 sequences, approximately 40% seen once. Germline V gene lookup returns CDR1 SGHTA and CDR2 FQGTGA. The CDR3 runs 13 residues. With V trimmed by 5 bases and J by 10 bases, 9 bases remained unmatched. Newly diagnosed hyperthyroidism patients aged 18 to 65 years had disease lasting under 2 months. The authors took PBMCs from 10 ml fresh peripheral blood.

Material: blood. This chain links TRBV7-3 with TRBJ1-2, with 8 positions matching TRBD1. The clonotype was recovered from a man aged 18 to 30 with Graves' hyperthyroidism. In nucleotides, the CDR3 is TGTGCCAGCAGCGGCGGGACAGGCGGCCACTACACCTTC. Its translation: CASSGGTGGHYTF.